This section outlines one TCR beta chain sequence together with its context. The record originates from a study of cytomegalovirus exposure and HLA in healthy donors. PCR used 60 Vbeta primers and 13 Jbeta primers. Some clones are missing from TCRdb's copy, which holds only in-frame ones; the method was immunoSEQ multiplex PCR. The sample has around 100,000 clones; more than 70% are singletons. The CDR3 has 17 residues. Trimming at V came to 3 bases and at J to 3 bases, leaving 10 bases not matched to a gene. Germline V CDR1 and CDR2: SGHAT, FQNNGV. The receptor was derived from a male donor in good health and CMV-seropositive. Sequencing was performed on PBMCs. V and J are TRBV11-2 and TRBJ2-3, with 9 bases matching TRBD1. The CDR3 coding sequence is TGTGCCAGCAGCTTCGCGGGACAGGGTTTTATTACAGATACGCAGTATTTT. It specifies CASSFAGQGFITDTQYF.